Below are 22 T cell receptor beta chains sequenced from a single sample in a study of OX40 agonist ivuxolimab in advanced cancers. Assay used: immunoSEQ multiplex PCR; TCRdb lists only in-frame clones, some missing. The data hold some 58,000 clones, with around 85% observed a single time. This material consisted of CD4+ or CD8+ T cells sorted from blood, taken in a trial of the OX40 agonist ivuxolimab. The receptors were sampled from an adult with an advanced solid tumor such as melanoma, head and neck, liver or kidney cancer.

This sequence joins TRBV28 and TRBJ2-3; D unresolved. The CDR3 is 16 residues long. Germline V CDR1 and CDR2: MDHEN, SYDVKM. Trimming removed 2 bases from V and 0 bases from J, with 12 bases in between. The CDR3 is CASSLAWTLSTDTQYF. The CDR3, as DNA: TGTGCCAGCAGTTTAGCTTGGACCCTTAGCACAGATACGCAGTATTTT.

This sequence joins TRBV11-2 and TRBJ2-6; perhaps D is TRBD1 or TRBD2 (6 bases each). This CDR3 has 16 amino acids. Germline loops: CDR1 SGHAT, CDR2 FQNNGV. The V gene lost 1 base and the J gene lost 4 bases, with 11 bases spanning the gap. CDR3 sequence (DNA): TGTGCCAGCAGCTTAGTAGGGGGGTCCGGGGCCAACGTCCTGACTTTC. This gives the protein CASSLVGGSGANVLTF.

The V gene is TRBV19, the J gene TRBJ2-5, with D maybe TRBD1 (7 bases). Germline V gene lookup returns CDR1 LNHDA and CDR2 SQIVND (reference sequence). This CDR3 has 14 amino acids. The ends were cut back, 6 bases at V and 5 bases at J, with 16 bases in the middle. The CDR3 nucleotides read TGTGCCAGTAGCAACAGGGGAGGTTGGGAGACCCAGTACTTC. Residues: CASSNRGGWETQYF.

The gene calls are TRBV19 and TRBJ2-3; 9 bases line up with TRBD2. The V segment lost 4 bases and the J segment 1 base; nucleotides outside the gene matches: 6. The CDR3 is 16 amino acids. CDR1 is LNHDA, CDR2 SQIVND, per germline (reference sequence). CDR3 in DNA: TGTGCCAGTAGTAGAATAGCGGGAGCTGGCACAGATACGCAGTATTTT. Amino acids: CASSRIAGAGTDTQYF.

CDR3 nucleotide sequence: TGTGCCAGCAGTACTTTTATTGGGACAGTTACCTACGAGCAGTACTTC. Amino acid sequence: CASSTFIGTVTYEQYF. The V gene is TRBV28, the J gene TRBJ2-7, with TRBD1 matching over 7 bases. CDR1 is MDHEN and CDR2 is SYDVKM in the germline V gene. Trimming at V came to 5 bases and at J to 2 bases, leaving 12 bases not matched to a gene. This CDR3 is built from 16 residues.

The chain carries TRBV6-1 and TRBJ1-5; a weak D match, TRBD1 (5 bases). Between the trimmed V and J ends, which lost 3 bases and 6 bases, there was a span of 12 bases. The CDR3 consists of 14 residues. Germline CDR1 and CDR2: MNHNS and SASEGT. This chain's CDR3 is CASSETPGGQPQHF. The CDR3 region has the DNA TGTGCCAGCAGTGAGACACCCGGGGGTCAGCCCCAGCATTTT.

The V gene is TRBV6-6, the J gene TRBJ2-7; D is possibly TRBD2 (6 bases). CDR3 length: 15 residues. Per the germline V gene, CDR1 is MNHNY and CDR2 is SVGAGI (reference sequence). The V and J ends lost 6 bases and 3 bases respectively, with 18 bases between them. CDR3 bases: TGTGCCAGCAGGTCCGTGATTCTTAGCGGCTACGAGCAGTACTTC. Its protein product is CASRSVILSGYEQYF.

The rearrangement links TRBV5-1 to TRBJ2-5, with a tentative D call TRBD2 (5 bases). Trimming took off 4 bases at V and 4 bases at J, with 11 bases between the two ends. CDR3 length: 13 residues. Germline loops: CDR1 SGHRS, CDR2 YFSETQ. This CDR3 reads CASSLLVGETQYF. DNA for the CDR3: TGCGCCAGCAGCCTACTAGTGGGAGAGACCCAGTACTTC. Full variable domain (remainder filled in from reference TRBV5-1 and TRBJ2-5): KAGVTQTPRYLIKTRGQQVTLSCSPISGHRSVSWYQQTPGQGLQFLFEYFSETQRNKGNFPGRFSGRQFSNSRSEMNVSTLELGDSALYLCASSLLVGETQYFGPGTRLLVL.

The table lists this clone with a count of one. This chain uses TRBV14 with TRBJ2-7; the match to TRBD2 covers 10 bases. CDR3 size: 14 residues. Germline trimming cut 2 bases from V and 3 bases from J; bases unmatched to any gene: 1. Per the germline V gene, CDR1 is SGHDN and CDR2 is FVKESK. The chain's CDR3 is CASSQRTSGYEQYF. The DNA of the CDR3 is TGTGCCAGCAGCCAAAGGACTAGCGGCTACGAGCAGTACTTC.

CDR3 protein: CSVEDVAEQYF. CDR3 in DNA: TGCAGCGTTGAAGATGTCGCCGAGCAGTACTTC. This chain links TRBV29-1 with TRBJ2-7; D not resolved. V was cut by 0 bases and J by 6 bases, with 6 bases left in between. Germline CDR1 reads SQVTM; CDR2 reads ANQGSEA. CDR3 size: 11 residues.

This chain links TRBV6-5 with TRBJ1-2; D not resolved. This CDR3 spans 14 amino acids. V gave up 4 bases and J gave up 7 bases, with 16 bases separating them. Germline V gives CDR1 MNHEY, CDR2 SVGAGI. CDR3 coding DNA: TGTGCCAGCAGTTTACTGGGCACATGGGGTGGCTACACCTTC. Its translation: CASSLLGTWGGYTF.

The chain carries TRBV6-4 and TRBJ2-7, with no clear D. Trimming removed 1 base at V and 5 bases at J, with 9 bases between. This CDR3 is built from 13 residues. Germline assignment: CDR1 MRHNA and CDR2 SNTAGT. CDR3 loop: CASSDWQGNEQYF. CDR3 bases: TGTGCCAGCAGTGACTGGCAAGGGAACGAGCAGTACTTC.

The chain recombines TRBV5-1 with TRBJ2-3; 7 bases agree with TRBD2. V dropped 4 bases and J dropped 2; count of bases not matched to a gene: 1. CDR1 SGHRS and CDR2 YFSETQ come from the germline V gene. CDR3 length: 13 amino acids. CDR3: CASSAGDTDTQYF. CDR3 nucleotides: TGCGCCAGCAGCGCGGGAGACACAGATACGCAGTATTTT.

The chain links TRBV28 to TRBJ1-6, with 9 bases matching TRBD1. This CDR3 has 15 residues. The trim removed 7 bases at V and 9 bases at J, leaving 10 bases unmatched. CDR1 and CDR2 from the germline V gene are MDHEN and SYDVKM. The CDR3 DNA reads TGTGCCAGCACCTCCTCCGGGACAGGGCGTTCACCCCTCCACTTT. Translation gives CASTSSGTGRSPLHF.

In the case of this clone: A read error may produce the germline difference seen at one junction end. The genes are TRBV7-7 and TRBJ2-7; TRBD1 might be the D (6 bases). CDR3 length equals 13 residues. The V gene's germline CDR1 is SSHAT and CDR2 FNYEAQ (reference sequence). DNA of the CDR3: TGTGCTAGCAGCCCCGTACAGGGATACGAGCAGTACTTC. Protein: CASSPVQGYEQYF.

The gene calls are TRBV6-5 and TRBJ1-2, with D perhaps TRBD1 (6 bases). Germline V gene data show CDR1 as MNHEY and CDR2 as SVGAGI. The V and J ends lost 5 bases and 2 bases respectively, with 15 bases between them. The CDR3 runs 15 residues. CDR3 amino acids: CASSRLGAPNYGYTF. The CDR3 DNA is TGTGCCAGCAGTCGCTTGGGGGCTCCAAACTATGGCTACACCTTC.

The V gene is TRBV7-8, the J gene TRBJ2-1; 13 nucleotides line up with TRBD2. With V trimmed by 1 base and J by 6 bases, 6 bases remained unmatched. There are 17 residues in the CDR3. The germline V gene has CDR1 SGHVS and CDR2 FQNEAQ. CDR3 region: CASSLGTSGRASNEQFF. DNA of the CDR3: TGTGCCAGCAGCTTAGGTACTAGCGGGAGGGCTAGCAATGAGCAGTTCTTC. Complete variable domain (other parts from reference TRBV7-8 and TRBJ2-1): GAGVSQSPRYKVAKRGQDVALRCDPISGHVSLFWYQQALGQGPEFLTYFQNEAQLDKSGLPSDRFFAERPEGSVSTLKIQRTQQEDSAVYLCASSLGTSGRASNEQFFGPGTRLTVL.

The CDR3 spells CASSLEILAGKQFF. As DNA, the CDR3 is TGCGCCAGCAGCTTGGAAATACTAGCGGGGAAGCAGTTCTTC. The chain combines TRBV5-1 with TRBJ2-1; 10 positions match TRBD2. CDR3 length: 14 residues. Germline lookup yields CDR1 SGHRS and CDR2 YFSETQ. Trimming at V came to 0 bases and at J to 11 bases, leaving 5 bases not matched to a gene.

The rearrangement joins TRBV28 to TRBJ2-5, with unresolved D. In germline, CDR1 is MDHEN, CDR2 SYDVKM. This CDR3 comprises 16 residues. The ends were cut back, 4 bases at V and 5 bases at J, with 20 bases in the middle. The CDR3 DNA reads TGTGCCAGCAGTTATTTTTTAGGGCCCGAAGGGGAGACCCAGTACTTC. As protein: CASSYFLGPEGETQYF.

The chain carries TRBV7-6 and TRBJ2-3; D call uncertain. The CDR3 loop spans 12 amino acids. Germline V gives CDR1 SGHVS, CDR2 FNYEAQ. Trimming stripped 5 bases from V and 4 bases from J, with 7 bases between. In DNA, the CDR3 is TGTGCCAGCAGCCGTATGGCAGATACGCAGTATTTT. Amino acid sequence: CASSRMADTQYF.

The chain combines TRBV27 with TRBJ1-4; D is ambiguous. V was shortened by 2 bases and J by 7 bases, with 17 bases between the two germline ends. This CDR3 contains 16 residues. Germline V gene sequence: CDR1 MNHEY, CDR2 SMNVEV (reference sequence). The chain's CDR3 is CASSLTLPGNLEKLFF. The CDR3 DNA sequence: TGTGCCAGCAGTTTAACCCTCCCGGGAAACCTTGAAAAACTGTTTTTT.

This clone was observed once. This sequence joins TRBV2 and TRBJ2-7, with D unresolved. The germline CDR1 and CDR2 sequences are SNHLY and FYNNEI. Trimming removed 2 bases at V and 6 bases at J, with 8 bases between. The length of the CDR3 is 12 residues. CDR3 coding DNA: TGTGCCAGCAGTGAATGGGTGAGCGAGCAGTACTTC. This codes for CASSEWVSEQYF.